This T cell receptor beta chain was found in a study of T-cell memory formation after mild COVID-19. Study observations and caveats: Contracting CD4+ clones lay largely in CM and EM, with CD8+ ones residing in EMRA.

Germline CDR1 reads MNHNY; CDR2 reads SVGAGI (reference sequence). V lost 0 bases and J 1 base, leaving 0 bases between the germline ends. The length of the CDR3 is 12 residues. This clonotype was picked up a small number of times. What it recognizes is unknown. Each CDR3 protein is one row after TCRdb ran MiXCR on the 5' RACE reads. This sample carries 350,000 to 450,000 distinct CDR3 sequences, 20% to 25% of them seen once, and the ten largest clones take roughly 8.7%. The chain has TRBV6-6 and TRBJ2-5; D uncertain. The source of this sequence is an adult woman who had mild COVID-19 (a few samples of this study predate the infection). Cell type and time point are not known. The specimen sequenced was PBMCs or a T cell subset sorted from them (not recorded which). CDR3 amino acids: CASSYSQETQYF. In nucleotides, the CDR3 is TGTGCCAGCAGTTACTCCCAAGAGACCCAGTACTTC.